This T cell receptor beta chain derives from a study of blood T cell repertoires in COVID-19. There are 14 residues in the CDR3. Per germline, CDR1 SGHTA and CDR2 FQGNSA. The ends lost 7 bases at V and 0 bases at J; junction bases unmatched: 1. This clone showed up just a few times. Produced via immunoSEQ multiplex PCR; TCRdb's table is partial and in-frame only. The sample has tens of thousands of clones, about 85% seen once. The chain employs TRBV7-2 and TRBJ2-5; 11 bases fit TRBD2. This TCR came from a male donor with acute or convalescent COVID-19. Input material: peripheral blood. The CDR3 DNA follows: TGTGCCAGCACTAGCGGGGGGTACCAAGAGACCCAGTACTTC. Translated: CASTSGGYQETQYF. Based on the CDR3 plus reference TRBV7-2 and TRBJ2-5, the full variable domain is GAGVSQSPSNKVTEKGKDVELRCDPISGHTALYWYRQSLGQGLEFLIYFQGNSAPDKSGLPSDRFSAERTGGSVSTLTIQRTQQEDSAVYLCASTSGGYQETQYFGPGTRLLVL.